This T cell receptor (beta chain) stems from a study of read filtering for tumor transcriptome and immune sequencing. Overall study: TCR-mapped reads were about 3.5 to 11 million with IR-seq versus 85 to 1273 with RNA-seq.

By share of the sample, this clonotype is medium-sized. What it binds is not known. Molecular barcoded adaptors covering alpha/delta and beta/gamma chains were used on approximately 400 ng RNA. Using its own MiXCR run on the reads, TCRdb lists one record per CDR3 protein. The sample contains roughly 67,000 distinct CDR3 sequences, roughly a fifth of which appear only once. Whole-study findings and limits: Around 84% of IR-seq clonotypes had one read, totaling around 3.5% of reads; RNA-seq: approximately 75% and 45%. The CD138-negative fraction was mixed bone marrow immune cells, not pure T cells.

CDR3 length: 14 residues. Germline V gene lookup returns CDR1 SGHNT and CDR2 YYREEE (reference sequence). Unmatched junction bases numbered 10, after V lost 7 bases and J lost 8 bases. This clonotype was obtained from a donor over 35 with multiple myeloma. The rearrangement uses TRBV5-4 and TRBJ2-1; 9 nucleotides agree with TRBD1. Input material: a population of CD138-negative cells sorted from bone marrow. The CDR3 DNA is TGTGCCAGCTGGGACCGGACAGGGGCAGATGAGCAGTTCTTC. Amino acids: CASWDRTGADEQFF.